This entry is about one T cell receptor (beta chain). Its antigen is not known. Negative isolation was used for CD8+ and CD4+ T cells, and FACS enrichment was applied to TEMRA cells. Trimming shortened V by 8 bases and J by 1 base, and 14 bases separated the two germline ends. The CDR3 has 14 amino acids. Germline V lookup: CDR1 SNHLY, CDR2 FYNNEI. This sample was included in a study of CD8 T cells in Susac syndrome. In the study overall: Blood was drawn from Susac syndrome patients while they were therapy-naive, on corticosteroids, or on intravenous immunoglobulin alone. Study-wide points: In its TCR sequencing and HLA analysis, the study acknowledged that the number of individuals was relatively small.

RNA amounts of roughly 0.45 to 1 ug underwent reverse transcription with random hexamers. From the immunoSEQ multiplex PCR reads, TCRdb called clonotypes with MiXCR, one entry per CDR3 protein. The repertoire consists of some 150,000 distinct CDR3 sequences, with around 96% occurring once and the leading ten covering about 0.17%. The clonotype originates from a human donor with Susac syndrome. The V and J genes are TRBV2 and TRBJ1-1, with D perhaps TRBD1 (6 bases). Material: CD4+ T cells from PBMCs. CDR3 in amino acids: CASLQGHSNTEAFF. CDR3 DNA sequence: TGTGCCAGCTTGCAGGGACATTCGAACACTGAAGCTTTCTTT.